The count of the clone carrying this T cell receptor (beta chain) is one. Its cognate antigen is unknown. This sample's time point: sample taken at primary tumor resection. MiXCR, applied by TCRdb to the 5' RACE reads, yields one record per CDR3 protein. The sample includes under 20,000 distinct CDR3 sequences, around 5% seen only once; the top ten take 10% to 13%. The record originates from a study of spatial heterogeneity in lung cancer. Study-wide findings and caveats: Tumors with more nonsynonymous mutations had more expanded intratumoral alpha and beta TCRs.

Germline CDR1 SGDLS, CDR2 YYNGEE. Trimming took 1 base from V and 3 from J; bases not matched to a gene: 4. There are 15 residues in the CDR3. The gene calls are TRBV9 and TRBJ2-1, with 7 bases lining up with TRBD2. The sequences come from lung tumor tissue, collected at surgery. This sequence was found in a female donor with early-stage non-small cell lung cancer. CDR3 sequence reads: CASSVNGRFYNEQFF. CDR3 coding DNA: TGTGCCAGCAGCGTAAACGGGAGGTTCTACAATGAGCAGTTCTTC.